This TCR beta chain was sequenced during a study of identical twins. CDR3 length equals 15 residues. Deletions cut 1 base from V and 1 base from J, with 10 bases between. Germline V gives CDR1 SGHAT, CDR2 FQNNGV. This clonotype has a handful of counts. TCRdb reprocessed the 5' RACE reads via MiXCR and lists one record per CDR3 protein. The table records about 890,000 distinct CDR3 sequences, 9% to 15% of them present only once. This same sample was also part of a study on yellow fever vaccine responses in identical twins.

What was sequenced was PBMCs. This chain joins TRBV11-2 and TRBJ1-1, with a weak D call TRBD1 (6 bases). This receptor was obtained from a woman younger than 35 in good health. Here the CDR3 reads CASSLGTRGNTEAFF. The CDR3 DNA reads TGTGCCAGCAGCTTAGGAACCAGGGGGAACACTGAAGCTTTCTTT.